Listed here are 24 T cell receptor beta chains from one sample, sequenced in a study of T-cell reconstitution after alpha-beta-depleted transplantation in children. Library preparation (for TCRbeta) was performed with unique molecular identifiers. MiXCR, applied by TCRdb to the PCR reads, yields one record per CDR3 protein. The sample lists a few hundred thousand distinct CDR3 sequences; around 46% were seen once. The specimen was PBMCs, collected before TCRalphabeta/CD19-depleted stem cell transplant. The receptor set was obtained from a girl aged 2-10 years with aplastic anemia, due to receive a stem cell transplant.

This clonotype has a handful of counts. The CDR3 DNA follows: TGCAGTGCTAGAGTTCGGGTGGGGGCGGATACGCAGTATTTT. It codes for CSARVRVGADTQYF. The chain carries TRBV20-1 and TRBJ2-3, with a weak D call TRBD1 (6 bases). Per the germline V gene, CDR1 is DFQATT and CDR2 is SNEGSKA (reference sequence). The CDR3 length is 14 residues. V lost 1 base and J 6 bases, leaving 14 bases between the germline ends.

This clonotype was recorded many times. The genes are TRBV12-3 or TRBV12-4 and TRBJ2-1, with a tentative D call TRBD2 (5 bases). Trimming stripped 5 bases from V and 2 bases from J, with 13 bases between. This CDR3 region has 15 residues. The CDR3 reads CASSVSGATYNEQFF. The CDR3 nucleotides read TGTGCCAGCAGTGTCAGCGGAGCTACCTACAATGAGCAGTTCTTC.

The J gene is TRBJ1-2, the V gene TRBV6-1; 7 nucleotides line up with TRBD1. The CDR3 loop spans 14 amino acids. Trimming took 5 bases from V and 8 from J; bases not matched to a gene: 11. Germline CDR1 and CDR2: MNHNS and SASEGT. In DNA, the CDR3 is TGTGCCAGCAGTAGTAACAGGGGAGTGGGAGGCTACACCTTC. Encoded protein: CASSSNRGVGGYTF.

This rearrangement joins TRBV7-2 to TRBJ2-1; 8 nucleotides agree with TRBD2. Unmatched junction bases numbered 7, after V lost 5 bases and J lost 7 bases. The CDR3 loop spans 14 amino acids. Germline CDR1 SGHTA, CDR2 FQGNSA. CDR3 sequence: CASSPRGGWNEQFF. The CDR3 DNA is TGTGCCAGCAGCCCCCGGGGGGGGTGGAATGAGCAGTTCTTC.

The V call is TRBV29-1, the J call TRBJ2-7; TRBD1 matches 9 bases. Germline V gene sequence: CDR1 SQVTM, CDR2 ANQGSEA. Trimming took 4 bases from V and 7 from J; bases not matched to a gene: 8. The CDR3 extends over 13 amino acids. The CDR3 loop reads CSVVSQGAEEQYF. The CDR3 DNA is TGCAGCGTTGTTTCACAGGGGGCGGAAGAGCAGTACTTC.

This chain connects TRBV6-1 to TRBJ1-2; D is uncertain. Trimming cost V 6 bases and J 10 bases, with 18 bases left between them. From germline, CDR1 is MNHNS and CDR2 SASEGT. The CDR3 is 13 amino acids. The CDR3 DNA follows: TGTGCCAGCAGCCTTAGTGGTTCGGAACTCTACACCTTC. As protein: CASSLSGSELYTF.

The table lists this clonotype with a count of one. A junction boundary mismatches the germline segment, possibly from a read error. The J gene is TRBJ2-1, the V gene TRBV20-1; D is possibly TRBD1 or TRBD2 (5 bases each). CDR1 is DFQATT, CDR2 SNEGSKA, per germline (reference sequence). The CDR3 is made up of 14 amino acids. Here the CDR3 reads CSARPRGLNILGIF. The CDR3 bases are TGCAGTGCTAGGCCTCGGGGCTTAAATATCTTGGGGATCTTC.

The J gene is TRBJ2-1, the V gene TRBV20-1; D is ambiguous. V shed 0 bases and J shed 12 bases, with 9 bases lying between them. The CDR3 consists of 11 residues. Germline lookup yields CDR1 DFQATT and CDR2 SNEGSKA (reference sequence). The CDR3: CSARDPPRQFF. The CDR3 bases are TGCAGTGCTAGAGATCCTCCGAGGCAGTTCTTC.

The J gene is TRBJ2-3, the V gene TRBV29-1, with D tentatively TRBD1 or TRBD2 (6 bases each). The V end lost 2 bases, the J end lost 5 bases, and 11 bases lay between the germline ends. Germline lookup yields CDR1 SQVTM and CDR2 ANQGSEA. CDR3 size: 13 residues. The CDR3 bases are TGCAGCGTTGAACAGGGGCGGGGAGATACGCAGTATTTT. Translated, it gives CSVEQGRGDTQYF.

This clonotype was seen only a few times. The chain combines TRBV10-3 with TRBJ2-7; D call uncertain. CDR3 length: 15 residues. CDR1 and CDR2 (germline): ENHRY, SYGVKD. Trimming removed 0 bases from V and 3 bases from J, with 12 bases in between. The CDR3 here is CAISESQARVYEQYF. The CDR3 bases are TGTGCCATCAGTGAGTCCCAGGCCCGGGTCTACGAGCAGTACTTC.

The chain combines TRBV21-1 with TRBJ2-3. TRBV21-1 constitutes a pseudogene. The length of the CDR3 is 12 residues. The CDR3 coding sequence is TGTGCCAGCAGCAAAGTCCCAGATACGCAGTATTTT. It is translated as CASSKVPDTQYF.

This clonotype has just a few counts. This chain connects TRBV7-6 to TRBJ1-1; D perhaps matches TRBD1 (5 bases). Germline V CDR1 and CDR2: SGHVS, FNYEAQ. Trimming cost V 8 bases and J 5 bases, with 15 bases left between them. The CDR3 is made up of 13 amino acids. The CDR3 region is CASDPWGGTEAFF. The CDR3 DNA follows: TGTGCCAGCGACCCTTGGGGGGGGACTGAAGCTTTCTTT.

The rearrangement links TRBV3-1 to TRBJ2-5; no firm D call. V lost 1 base and J lost 1, with 7 bases in between. CDR3 length equals 14 residues. The germline V gene encodes CDR1 LGHDT and CDR2 YNNKEL (reference sequence). CDR3 sequence: CASSQGRPQETQYF. The CDR3, as DNA: TGTGCCAGCAGCCAAGGACGTCCCCAAGAGACCCAGTACTTC.

This clonotype came up many times. The chain employs TRBV20-1 and TRBJ2-1, with D possibly being TRBD2 (6 bases). CDR3 length: 14 amino acids. The V gene's germline CDR1 is DFQATT and CDR2 SNEGSKA (reference sequence). The germline V and J ends were trimmed by 5 bases and 6 bases, with 17 bases remaining between them. The CDR3 protein is CSASSAEVGNEQFF. In nucleotides, the CDR3 is TGCAGTGCTTCTAGCGCGGAGGTAGGCAATGAGCAGTTCTTC.

This chain connects TRBV5-1 to TRBJ1-2; D unresolved. V was trimmed by 4 bases and J by 4 bases, leaving 17 bases between them. Germline lookup yields CDR1 SGHRS and CDR2 YFSETQ. This CDR3 region has 15 residues. CDR3 sequence (DNA): TGCGCCAGCAGCGGAAGAAGTACGGGGATCTATGGCTACACCTTC. Its protein product is CASSGRSTGIYGYTF.

This clonotype was counted only a few times. The CDR3 sequence is CASGRGSQETQYF. CDR3 nucleotide sequence: TGTGCCAGCGGACGAGGCAGCCAAGAGACCCAGTACTTC. This chain connects TRBV6-6 to TRBJ2-5; unclear D gene. The V and J ends lost 8 bases and 1 base respectively, with 11 bases between them. The germline V gene has CDR1 MNHNY and CDR2 SVGAGI (reference sequence). The CDR3 spans 13 residues.

The chain employs TRBV20-1 and TRBJ1-6; D gene ambiguous. This CDR3 has 14 residues. In germline, CDR1 is DFQATT, CDR2 SNEGSKA (reference sequence). Deletions cut 4 bases from V and 2 bases from J, with 9 bases between. CDR3: CSAKRTAYNSPLHF. CDR3 bases: TGCAGTGCTAAACGGACGGCCTATAATTCACCCCTCCACTTT.

The chain employs TRBV28 and TRBJ2-7; 8 positions agree with TRBD1. After removal of 2 bases from V and 6 bases from J, the junction contained 6 bases not matched to a gene. Germline V gene data show CDR1 as MDHEN and CDR2 as SYDVKM. This CDR3 comprises 14 residues. CDR3 sequence (DNA): TGTGCCAGCAGTTTAGGGGGACAGGCTCGCGAGCAGTACTTC. It is translated as CASSLGGQAREQYF.

This clonotype came up a few times. The chain recombines TRBV20-1 with TRBJ2-1; D gene ambiguous. The CDR3 runs to 13 residues. Germline V gene lookup returns CDR1 DFQATT and CDR2 SNEGSKA (reference sequence). The V end lost 6 bases, the J end lost 2 bases, and 11 bases lay between the germline ends. The DNA for the CDR3 is TGCAGTGCCCGGGCCAGAGCCTACAATGAGCAGTTCTTC. This encodes CSARARAYNEQFF.

This clonotype was counted between two and nine times. This sequence joins TRBV20-1 and TRBJ2-3; tentatively, D is TRBD2 (6 bases). The CDR3 runs 16 residues. V lost 3 bases to trimming and J lost 2 bases, with 18 bases between them. Germline values: CDR1 DFQATT, CDR2 SNEGSKA (reference sequence). The chain's CDR3 is CSASNLGLYPTDTQYF. The CDR3, as DNA: TGCAGTGCTAGTAATTTAGGACTATACCCCACAGATACGCAGTATTTT.

This clonotype was observed once. The J gene is TRBJ2-2, the V gene TRBV7-9; 9 bases align to TRBD2. Germline V CDR1 and CDR2: SEHNR, FQNEAQ (reference sequence). The V gene end was trimmed by 5 bases and the J gene end by 7 bases; junction bases not matched to a gene: 8. This CDR3 comprises 15 residues. The CDR3 loop is CASSTPSGNGGELFF. The CDR3 DNA follows: TGTGCCAGCAGCACCCCTAGCGGGAACGGCGGGGAGCTGTTTTTT.

This clonotype was observed at least ten times. The chain couples TRBV10-1 to TRBJ2-1, with 10 positions matching TRBD1. With V trimmed by 5 bases and J by 4 bases, 5 bases remained unmatched. Germline loops: CDR1 WNHNN, CDR2 SYGVQD (reference sequence). There are 15 residues in the CDR3. CDR3 nucleotides: TGCGCCAGCAGTAGTGGGACAGGGGCGTACAATGAGCAGTTCTTC. It encodes CASSSGTGAYNEQFF.

Of note for this clonotype: The germline gene is not matched at one end of the junction; a read error may be the cause. CDR3 in amino acids: CSARDQPSGIVTF. The DNA for the CDR3 is TGCAGTGCTAGAGATCAGCCTAGCGGGATCGTAACTTTC. The V and J genes are TRBV20-1 and TRBJ2-7; 9 bases line up with TRBD2. The CDR3 has 13 amino acids. Germline lookup yields CDR1 DFQATT and CDR2 SNEGSKA (reference sequence).

The table lists this clonotype with many counts. The rearrangement joins TRBV29-1 to TRBJ2-1; TRBD1 might be the D (5 bases). This CDR3 is built from 15 residues. Germline CDR1 reads SQVTM; CDR2 reads ANQGSEA. Trimming stripped 7 bases from V and 6 bases from J, with 22 bases between. The CDR3 DNA is TGCAGCGCTAGGGCAGTACAGGTTGATGGCAATGAGCAGTTCTTC. Protein sequence: CSARAVQVDGNEQFF.